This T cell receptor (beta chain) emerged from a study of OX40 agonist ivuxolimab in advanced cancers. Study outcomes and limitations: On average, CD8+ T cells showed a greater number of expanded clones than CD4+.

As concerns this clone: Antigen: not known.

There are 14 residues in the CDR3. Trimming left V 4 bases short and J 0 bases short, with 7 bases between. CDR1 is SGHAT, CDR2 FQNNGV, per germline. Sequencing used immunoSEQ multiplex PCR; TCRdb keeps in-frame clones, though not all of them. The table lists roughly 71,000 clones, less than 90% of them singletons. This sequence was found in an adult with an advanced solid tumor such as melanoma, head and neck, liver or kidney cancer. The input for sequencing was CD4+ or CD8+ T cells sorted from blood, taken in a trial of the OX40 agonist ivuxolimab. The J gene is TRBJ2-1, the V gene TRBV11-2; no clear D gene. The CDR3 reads CASSSLSSYNEQFF. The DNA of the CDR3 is TGTGCCAGCAGCTCCTTGAGCTCCTACAATGAGCAGTTCTTC.